What follows are 16 T cell receptor beta chains derived from one specimen sequenced in a study of multiple sclerosis patients with progressive multifocal leukoencephalopathy. Time point described: about a year of natalizumab therapy. The protocol was immunoSEQ multiplex PCR, while the TCRdb copy is restricted to in-frame clones and leaves out a portion. The data show under 30,000 clones, with roughly 90% seen just once and about 1.3% held by the top ten. The source was PBMCs, collected from a patient treated with natalizumab. Every receptor here comes from a human donor with multiple sclerosis.

The chain joins TRBV19 to TRBJ1-5; perhaps TRBD1 as D (6 bases). V was clipped by 2 bases and J by 6 bases, with 14 bases between them. In germline, CDR1 is LNHDA, CDR2 SQIVND (reference sequence). The CDR3 sequence is 15 residues long. The CDR3 nucleotides are TGTGCCAGTAGTATATGGCCAGGGGAAAGTCAGCCCCAGCATTTT. The encoded protein is CASSIWPGESQPQHF. Looking up the rest from reference TRBV19 and TRBJ1-5 gives the full variable domain: DGGITQSPKYLFRKEGQNVTLSCEQNLNHDAMYWYRQDPGQGLRLIYYSQIVNDFQKGDIAEGYSVSREKKESFPLTVTSAQKNPTAFYLCASSIWPGESQPQHFGDGTRLSIL.

The gene calls are TRBV5-6 and TRBJ1-1; no definite D call. Germline loops: CDR1 SGHDT, CDR2 YYEEEE. Trimming took off 2 bases at V and 4 bases at J, with 12 bases between the two ends. The CDR3 is 14 residues long. The CDR3 nucleotides are TGTGCCAGCAGCTTAGTTTTCAGCACCACTGAAGCTTTCTTT. Residues: CASSLVFSTTEAFF. Variable domain in full (rest from reference TRBV5-6 and TRBJ1-1): DAGVTQSPTHLIKTRGQQVTLRCSPKSGHDTVSWYQQALGQGPQFIFQYYEEEERQRGNFPDRFSGHQFPNYSSELNVNALLLGDSALYLCASSLVFSTTEAFFGQGTRLTVV.

The chain recombines TRBV11-3 with TRBJ1-3, with D uncertain. V shed 0 bases and J shed 4 bases, with 7 bases lying between them. The CDR3 is made up of 14 amino acids. Germline CDR1 is SGHNT and CDR2 is YENEEA. The chain's CDR3 is CASSLDPKGNTIYF. CDR3 nucleotides: TGTGCCAGCAGCTTAGACCCGAAAGGAAACACCATATATTTT.

The rearrangement uses TRBV13 and TRBJ2-3; D unclear. The V gene lost 4 bases and the J gene lost 5 bases, with 7 bases spanning the gap. Germline CDR1 and CDR2: PRHDT and FYEKMQ (reference sequence). There are 12 residues in the CDR3. CDR3 sequence reads: CASSSPQDTQYF. The CDR3 coding sequence is TGTGCCAGCAGCTCCCCACAAGATACGCAGTATTTT.

The chain carries TRBV9 and TRBJ1-6; 10 bases align to TRBD1. The ends lost 0 bases at V and 4 bases at J; junction bases unmatched: 1. Per germline, CDR1 SGDLS and CDR2 YYNGEE. The CDR3 runs to 16 residues. The CDR3 DNA sequence: TGTGCCAGCAGCGTAGGGACAGGGGGGTATAATTCACCCCTCCACTTT. It codes for CASSVGTGGYNSPLHF. Full variable domain (remainder filled in from reference TRBV9 and TRBJ1-6): DSGVTQTPKHLITATGQRVTLRCSPRSGDLSVYWYQQSLDQGLQFLIQYYNGEERAKGNILERFSAQQFPDLHSELNLSSLELGDSALYFCASSVGTGGYNSPLHFGNGTRLTVT.

V usage is TRBV27 and J usage is TRBJ2-5; TRBD1 is a possible D gene (6 bases). The end of the DNA fits TRBJ2-7 better, so the J call may be wrong. Germline values: CDR1 MNHEY, CDR2 SMNVEV (reference sequence). This CDR3 is built from 15 residues. The CDR3 region is CASSPRTAISYEQYF. CDR3 DNA sequence: TGTGCCAGCAGTCCTAGGACAGCAATTTCCTACGAGCAGTACTTC.

The V call is TRBV19, the J call TRBJ1-6, with no clear D. Trimming pared 3 bases from V and 8 bases from J, leaving 17 bases between. The germline CDR1 and CDR2 sequences are LNHDA and SQIVND (reference sequence). The length of the CDR3 is 16 residues. The CDR3 here is CASSIRGREVDSPLHF. CDR3 sequence (DNA): TGTGCCAGTAGTATTCGTGGTAGGGAGGTCGATTCACCCCTCCACTTT.

This chain connects TRBV18 to TRBJ2-1; 13 bases are shared with TRBD2. J was trimmed by 8 bases and V by 2 bases; bases with no gene match: 3. There are 15 residues in the CDR3. The germline CDR1 and CDR2 sequences are KGHSH and LQKENI. CDR3 DNA: TGTGCCAGCTCACCAACTAGCGGGGGGGCCGATGAGCAGTTCTTC. Residues: CASSPTSGGADEQFF. The full variable domain, its missing parts supplied by reference TRBV18 and TRBJ2-1, is NAGVMQNPRHLVRRRGQEARLRCSPMKGHSHVYWYRQLPEEGLKFMVYLQKENIIDESGMPKERFSAEFPKEGPSILRIQQVVRGDSAAYFCASSPTSGGADEQFFGPGTRLTVL.

V usage is TRBV10-3 and J usage is TRBJ2-3; the D is unclear. The V and J ends lost 6 bases and 2 bases respectively, with 6 bases between them. Looked up from germline, CDR1 is ENHRY and CDR2 is SYGVKD. The CDR3 spans 12 residues. CDR3 region: CAISVATDTQYF. DNA of the CDR3: TGTGCCATCAGCGTCGCCACAGATACGCAGTATTTT.

The chain carries TRBV7-8 and TRBJ1-5, with TRBD1 identical over 7 bases. J was trimmed by 8 bases and V by 3 bases; bases with no gene match: 10. CDR3 length: 15 amino acids. Per germline, CDR1 SGHVS and CDR2 FQNEAQ. The CDR3 sequence is CASSLGGRGREPQHF. CDR3 coding DNA: TGTGCCAGCAGCTTGGGGGGCAGGGGGAGGGAGCCCCAGCATTTT. Full variable domain (remainder filled in from reference TRBV7-8 and TRBJ1-5): GAGVSQSPRYKVAKRGQDVALRCDPISGHVSLFWYQQALGQGPEFLTYFQNEAQLDKSGLPSDRFFAERPEGSVSTLKIQRTQQEDSAVYLCASSLGGRGREPQHFGDGTRLSIL.

The chain couples TRBV25-1 to TRBJ2-3; tentative D call: TRBD1 (5 bases). V lost 5 bases to trimming and J lost 8 bases, with 17 bases between them. Germline CDR1 and CDR2: MGHDK and SYGVNS. This CDR3 contains 14 residues. The CDR3 nucleotides are TGTGCCAGCAGTCCGGGCCTGGGGCAGGTTACGCAGTATTTT. Protein product: CASSPGLGQVTQYF.

The genes are TRBV5-8 and TRBJ2-7; D remains unclear. With 3 bases removed from V and 1 base from J, the gap between germline ends came to 8 bases. CDR1 is SGHTS and CDR2 is YDEGEE in the germline V gene. The CDR3 extends over 13 amino acids. The CDR3 protein is CASSSTDSYEQYF. The DNA of the CDR3 is TGTGCCAGCAGCTCAACAGATTCCTACGAGCAGTACTTC.

The rearrangement joins TRBV9 to TRBJ2-6, with D perhaps TRBD1 (5 bases). The CDR3 is made up of 17 amino acids. From germline, CDR1 is SGDLS and CDR2 YYNGEE. V was pared by 4 bases and J by 0 bases, with 14 bases between. DNA for the CDR3: TGTGCCAGCAGCCCTCTTGACAGCACCTCTGGGGCCAACGTCCTGACTTTC. This gives the protein CASSPLDSTSGANVLTF.

This chain uses TRBV19 with TRBJ1-4; D not resolved. Germline values: CDR1 LNHDA, CDR2 SQIVND (reference sequence). The V and J ends lost 0 bases and 8 bases respectively, with 19 bases between them. This CDR3 has 17 amino acids. CDR3 DNA: TGTGCCAGTAGTATAGACGGGAGGGTTGGTCGTCGGGAAAAACTGTTTTTT. Translated, it gives CASSIDGRVGRREKLFF.

This clone was seen only once. The rearrangement joins TRBV11-2 to TRBJ1-2; 7 bases map to TRBD1. The CDR3 covers 15 residues. CDR1 and CDR2 (germline): SGHAT, FQNNGV. V lost 4 bases, J lost 4 bases, and 9 bases stayed unmatched. The CDR3, as DNA: TGTGCCAGCAGCTCGAGGACAGGAACCCTCTATGGCTACACCTTC. Residues: CASSSRTGTLYGYTF. The full variable domain, its missing parts supplied by reference TRBV11-2 and TRBJ1-2, is EAGVAQSPRYKIIEKRQSVAFWCNPISGHATLYWYQQILGQGPKLLIQFQNNGVVDDSQLPKDRFSAERLKGVDSTLKIQPAKLEDSAVYLCASSSRTGTLYGYTFGSGTRLTVV.

The J gene is TRBJ2-7, the V gene TRBV7-6; a possible D gene is TRBD2 (6 bases). CDR3 size: 11 residues. The V end lost 5 bases, the J end lost 6 bases, and 8 bases lay between the germline ends. The germline V gene has CDR1 SGHVS and CDR2 FNYEAQ. The CDR3 region is CASSEGLEQYF. The CDR3 DNA reads TGTGCCAGCAGCGAGGGACTCGAGCAGTACTTC.